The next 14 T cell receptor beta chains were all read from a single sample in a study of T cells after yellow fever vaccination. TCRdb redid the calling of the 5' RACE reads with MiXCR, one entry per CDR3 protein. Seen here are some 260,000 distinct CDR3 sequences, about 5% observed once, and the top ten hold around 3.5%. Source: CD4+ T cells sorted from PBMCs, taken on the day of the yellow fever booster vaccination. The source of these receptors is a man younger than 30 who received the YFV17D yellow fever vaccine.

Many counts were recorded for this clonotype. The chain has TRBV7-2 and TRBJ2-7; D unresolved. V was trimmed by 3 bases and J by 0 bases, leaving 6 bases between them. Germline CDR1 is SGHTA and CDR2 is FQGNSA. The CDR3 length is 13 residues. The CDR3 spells CASSFYSSYEQYF. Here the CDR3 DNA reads TGTGCCAGCAGCTTCTACAGCTCCTACGAGCAGTACTTC.

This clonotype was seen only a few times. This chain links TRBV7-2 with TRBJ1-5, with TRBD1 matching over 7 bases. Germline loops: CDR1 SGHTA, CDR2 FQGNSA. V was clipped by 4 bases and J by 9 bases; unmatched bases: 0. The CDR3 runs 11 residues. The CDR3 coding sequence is TGTGCCAGCAGCTCAGGGGGGCCCCAGCATTTT. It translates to CASSSGGPQHF.

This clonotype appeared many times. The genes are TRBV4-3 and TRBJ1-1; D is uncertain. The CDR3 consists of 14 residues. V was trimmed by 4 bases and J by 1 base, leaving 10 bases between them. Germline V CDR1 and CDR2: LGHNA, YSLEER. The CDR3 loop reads CASSRGLTNTEAFF. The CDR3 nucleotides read TGCGCCAGCAGCCGAGGACTTACGAACACTGAAGCTTTCTTT.

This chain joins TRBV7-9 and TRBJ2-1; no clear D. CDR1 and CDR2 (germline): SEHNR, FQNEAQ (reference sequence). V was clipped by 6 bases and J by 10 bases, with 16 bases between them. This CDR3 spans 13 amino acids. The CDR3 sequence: CASRHSAGLEQFF. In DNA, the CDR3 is TGTGCCAGCAGGCACAGTGCCGGTTTGGAGCAGTTCTTC.

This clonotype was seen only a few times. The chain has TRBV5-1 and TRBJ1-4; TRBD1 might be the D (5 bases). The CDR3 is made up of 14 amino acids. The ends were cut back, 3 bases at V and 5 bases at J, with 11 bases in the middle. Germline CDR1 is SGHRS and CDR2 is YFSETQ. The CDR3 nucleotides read TGCGCCAGCAGCTCCGGGGACCCCAATGAAAAACTGTTTTTT. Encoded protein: CASSSGDPNEKLFF. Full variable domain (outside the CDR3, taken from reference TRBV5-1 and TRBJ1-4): KAGVTQTPRYLIKTRGQQVTLSCSPISGHRSVSWYQQTPGQGLQFLFEYFSETQRNKGNFPGRFSGRQFSNSRSEMNVSTLELGDSALYLCASSSGDPNEKLFFGSGTQLSVL.

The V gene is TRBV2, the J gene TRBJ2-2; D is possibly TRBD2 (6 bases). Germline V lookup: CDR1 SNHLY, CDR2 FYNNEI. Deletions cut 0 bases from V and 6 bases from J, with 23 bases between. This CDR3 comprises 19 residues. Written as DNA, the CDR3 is TGTGCCAGCAGTGAAGCTCGGTTAGGGAGGTCCTCGGGGCCCGGGGAGCTGTTTTTT. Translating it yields CASSEARLGRSSGPGELFF.

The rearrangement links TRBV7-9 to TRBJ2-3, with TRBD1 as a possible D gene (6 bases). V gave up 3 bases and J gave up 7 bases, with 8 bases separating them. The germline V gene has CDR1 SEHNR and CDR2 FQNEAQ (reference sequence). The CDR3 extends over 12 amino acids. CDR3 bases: TGTGCCAGCAGCTTTCAGGGGCATACGCAGTATTTT. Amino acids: CASSFQGHTQYF.

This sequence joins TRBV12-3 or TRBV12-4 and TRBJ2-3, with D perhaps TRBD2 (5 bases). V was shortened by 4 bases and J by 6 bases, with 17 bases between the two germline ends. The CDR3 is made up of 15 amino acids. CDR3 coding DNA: TGTGCCAGCAGTTACACGACATTCGGGATTGATACGCAGTATTTT. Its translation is CASSYTTFGIDTQYF.

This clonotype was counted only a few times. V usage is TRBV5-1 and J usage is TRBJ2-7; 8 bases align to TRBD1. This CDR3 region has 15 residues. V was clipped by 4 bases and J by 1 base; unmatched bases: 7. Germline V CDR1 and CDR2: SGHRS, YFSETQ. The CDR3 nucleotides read TGCGCCAGCAGCACACCGGACAGGGCTTCCTACGAGCAGTACTTC. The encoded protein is CASSTPDRASYEQYF. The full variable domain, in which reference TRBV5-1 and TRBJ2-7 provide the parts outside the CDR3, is KAGVTQTPRYLIKTRGQQVTLSCSPISGHRSVSWYQQTPGQGLQFLFEYFSETQRNKGNFPGRFSGRQFSNSRSEMNVSTLELGDSALYLCASSTPDRASYEQYFGPGTRLTVT.

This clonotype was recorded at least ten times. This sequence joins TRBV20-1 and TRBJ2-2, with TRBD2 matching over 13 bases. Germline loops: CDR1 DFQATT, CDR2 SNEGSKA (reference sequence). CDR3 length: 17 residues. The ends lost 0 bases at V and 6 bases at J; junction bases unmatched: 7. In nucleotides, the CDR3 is TGCAGTGCTAGAGATCCGACTAGCGGGGGGTTGGCCGGGGAGCTGTTTTTT. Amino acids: CSARDPTSGGLAGELFF.

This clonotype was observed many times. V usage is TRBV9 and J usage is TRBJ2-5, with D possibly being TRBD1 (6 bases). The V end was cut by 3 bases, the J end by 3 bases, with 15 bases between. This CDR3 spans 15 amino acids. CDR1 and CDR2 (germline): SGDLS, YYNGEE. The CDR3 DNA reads TGTGCCAGCAGCGCTTCGCCAGACAGGAAAGAGACCCAGTACTTC. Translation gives CASSASPDRKETQYF.

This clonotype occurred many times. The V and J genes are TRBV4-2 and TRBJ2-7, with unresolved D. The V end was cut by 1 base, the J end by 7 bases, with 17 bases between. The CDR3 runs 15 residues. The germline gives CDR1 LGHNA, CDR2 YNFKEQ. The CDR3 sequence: CASSQVPGLEGEQYF. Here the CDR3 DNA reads TGTGCCAGCAGCCAAGTTCCAGGCCTGGAAGGGGAGCAGTACTTC.

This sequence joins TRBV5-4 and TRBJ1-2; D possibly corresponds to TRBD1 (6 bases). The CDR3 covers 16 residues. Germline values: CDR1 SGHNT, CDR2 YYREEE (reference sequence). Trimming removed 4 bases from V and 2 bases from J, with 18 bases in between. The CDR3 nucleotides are TGTGCCAGCAGCCCGTCGGGTAGACAGGCAAACTATGGCTACACCTTC. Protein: CASSPSGRQANYGYTF.

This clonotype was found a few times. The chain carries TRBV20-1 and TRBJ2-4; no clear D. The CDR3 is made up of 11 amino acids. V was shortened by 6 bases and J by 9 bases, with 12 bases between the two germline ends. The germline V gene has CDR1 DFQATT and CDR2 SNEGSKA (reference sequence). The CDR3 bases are TGCAGTGCCCCTGACTCGGTCATTCAGTACTTC. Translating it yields CSAPDSVIQYF.